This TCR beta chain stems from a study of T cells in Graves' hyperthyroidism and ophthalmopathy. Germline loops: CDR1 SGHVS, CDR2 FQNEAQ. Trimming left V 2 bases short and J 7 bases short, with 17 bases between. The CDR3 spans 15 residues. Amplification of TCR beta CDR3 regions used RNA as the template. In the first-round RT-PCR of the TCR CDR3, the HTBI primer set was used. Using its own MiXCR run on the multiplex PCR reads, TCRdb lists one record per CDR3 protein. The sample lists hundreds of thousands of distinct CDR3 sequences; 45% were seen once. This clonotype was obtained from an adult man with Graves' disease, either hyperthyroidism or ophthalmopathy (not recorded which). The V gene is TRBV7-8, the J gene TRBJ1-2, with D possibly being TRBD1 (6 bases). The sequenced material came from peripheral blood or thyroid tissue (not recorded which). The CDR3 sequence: CASSLTRGHTGGYTF. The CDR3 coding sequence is TGTGCCAGCAGCTTAACACGGGGGCACACGGGTGGCTACACCTTC.